This T cell receptor (beta chain) was obtained from a study of graft-versus-host responses after intestinal transplantation. Across the study: Every one of the recipients received anti-thymocyte globulin induction and afterwards took tacrolimus and steroids for approximately 3 years.

As for this clone: Antigen specificity is unknown.

Study-wide results and caveats: In recipient marrow, GvH clones were found, and some appeared first in ileum or blood.

Using immunoSEQ multiplex PCR, the repertoire was profiled, and TCRdb retains in-frame clones only, with some absent. The sample lists 84,000 or so clones; 92% were seen once. Germline trimming cut 2 bases from V and 2 bases from J; bases unmatched to any gene: 6. Germline V gene sequence: CDR1 MNHNY, CDR2 SVGAGI (reference sequence). The CDR3 is 15 residues long. The sequencing used unstimulated CD4+ T cells sorted from spleen or lymph node cells, collected before intestinal transplant. The rearrangement uses TRBV6-6 and TRBJ2-7, with 7 bases aligning to TRBD1. The TCR sequence derives from a human donor who received an intestinal transplant. The CDR3 sequence is CASSYKQGIAYEQYF. The CDR3 region has the DNA TGTGCCAGCAGTTACAAACAGGGGATTGCCTACGAGCAGTACTTC.